This T cell receptor beta chain was recorded in a study of T cell changes during pregnancy in multiple sclerosis (dated by TCRdb to between 2018 and 2020). About the study as a whole: The study looked at changes in the T cell repertoire across pregnancy in women with multiple sclerosis.

The library relied on the immunoSEQ multiplex PCR assay. TCRdb took this table from immuneACCESS and kept in-frame rearrangements with V and J called. Such tables lack part of the clones; where checked against another copy, unresolved V genes explain under half of the gap, and the rest is unexplained. This sample lists about 100,000 clones; more than 80% were detected once. The ten largest clones take up 1% to 1.5% of the sample. For this clone: The target of this receptor is not known. Per-base qualities were not stored, and no clone one base away is much larger.

The CDR3 has 14 amino acids, counting the end cysteine and phenylalanine. Here the CDR3 DNA is all that survives: 42 bases in frame from base 1. CDR1 and CDR2, looked up from the germline V gene, are ENHRY and SYGVKD. Here V drops 7 bases and J drops 6 bases, and the junction holds 8 bases not matched to any gene. This clonotype originated in a female donor with multiple sclerosis, enrolled in a pregnancy study. Recombination linked TRBV10-3 to TRBJ1-1; the junction holds 10 bases that match TRBD1. The sample in question was peripheral blood, obtained in the second trimester of pregnancy. The bases read TGTGCCATCAACCCTACCGGGACAGGGGCTGAAGCTTTCTTT. It is translated as CAINPTGTGAEAFF.